The rows below give T cell receptor beta chains drawn from one sample of a study of blood T cell repertoires in COVID-19. Clones were read by immunoSEQ multiplex PCR, and TCRdb kept only the in-frame ones, dropping some. This table holds 70,000 to 95,000 clones, 80% to 90% found once. Sequencing was performed on peripheral blood. All receptors derive from a man aged 45 to 65 with active COVID-19. Each CDR3 is given with its conserved first and last residue. D genes are given only for firm matches. A clone size is listed for some rows: how often the clone was seen (once, few, many), or a class if it is expanded.

size | J | V | D | CDR3 | DNA
. | TRBJ2-6 | TRBV7-2 | TRBD1 | CASSSPGQGTSGANVLTF | TGTGCCAGCAGCTCACCGGGACAGGGTACTTCTGGGGCCAACGTCCTGACTTTC
. | TRBJ2-7 | TRBV5-6 | . | CASSFKVTGSGYEQYF | TGTGCCAGCAGCTTTAAAGTGACAGGCTCCGGGTACGAGCAGTACTTC
. | TRBJ2-7 | TRBV3-1/TRBV3-2 | TRBD1 | CASSTLPGGQGGSYEQYF | TGTGCCAGCAGCACCCTCCCGGGGGGACAGGGAGGCTCCTACGAGCAGTACTTC
. | TRBJ1-5 | TRBV2 | TRBD1 | CASSVLSTGGKGSNQPQHF | TGTGCCAGCAGTGTACTTTCGACAGGGGGGAAGGGGAGTAATCAGCCCCAGCATTTT
. | TRBJ2-7 | TRBV6-5 | . | CASRSQGETYEQYF | TGTGCCAGCCGATCGCAGGGTGAGACCTACGAGCAGTACTTC
. | TRBJ2-2 | TRBV7-2 | TRBD1 | CASSLQQGATGELFF | TGTGCCAGCAGCTTACAGCAGGGGGCCACCGGGGAGCTGTTTTTT
. | TRBJ2-1 | TRBV5-1 | . | CASSQDNSYNEQFF | TGCGCCAGCAGCCAGGACAACTCCTACAATGAGCAGTTCTTC
once | TRBJ2-1 | TRBV28 | . | CASSLRDNYNEQFF | TGTGCCAGCAGTCTCCGGGACAACTACAATGAGCAGTTCTTC
. | TRBJ1-5 | TRBV18 | TRBD1 | CASSPTGINQPQHF | TGTGCCAGCTCACCGACAGGGATCAATCAGCCCCAGCATTTT
few | TRBJ1-2 | TRBV4-2 | . | CASSQHRVANYGYTF | TGTGCCAGCAGCCAGCACAGGGTAGCGAACTATGGCTACACCTTC
. | TRBJ2-7 | TRBV19 | TRBD1 | CASSMGDRSSYEQYF | TGTGCCAGTAGTATGGGGGACAGGTCCTCCTACGAGCAGTACTTC
. | TRBJ2-1 | TRBV28 | TRBD2 | CASSSTSDEQFF | TGTGCCAGCAGTTCGACTAGCGATGAGCAGTTCTTC